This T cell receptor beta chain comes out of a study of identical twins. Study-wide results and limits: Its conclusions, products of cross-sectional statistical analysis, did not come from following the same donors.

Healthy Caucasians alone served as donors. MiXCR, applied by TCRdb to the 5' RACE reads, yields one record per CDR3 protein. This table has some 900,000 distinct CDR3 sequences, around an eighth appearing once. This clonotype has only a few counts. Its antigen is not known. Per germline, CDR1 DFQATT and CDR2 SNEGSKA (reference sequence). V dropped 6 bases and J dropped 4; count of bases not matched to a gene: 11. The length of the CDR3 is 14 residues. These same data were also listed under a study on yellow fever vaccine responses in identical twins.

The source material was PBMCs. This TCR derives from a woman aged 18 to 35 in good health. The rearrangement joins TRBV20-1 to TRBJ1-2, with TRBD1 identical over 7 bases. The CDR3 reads CSAIQTGTGYGYTF. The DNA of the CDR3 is TGCAGTGCAATTCAGACAGGGACGGGCTATGGCTACACCTTC.